A selection of T cell receptor beta chains follows, all from one sample in a study of blood T cell repertoires in COVID-19. TCRdb keeps only in-frame clones here, not all; method: immunoSEQ multiplex PCR. In the table there are tens of thousands of clones, 82% of which are singletons. Specimen: peripheral blood. Receptor source: a woman over 75 with acute or convalescent COVID-19. CDR3s include the opening cysteine and the closing phenylalanine or tryptophan. Each record gives: J gene, V gene, clone size, D gene, CDR3 length, CDR3 DNA, CDR3 protein. A D gene is named only where the DNA matches it firmly. Rows give clone size only sometimes, using once, few, many, or a class for an expanded clone.

TRBJ2-3 TRBV5-6 few NA 16 TGTGCCAGCAGCAGCAAACGGGGGGCCAAGACAGATACGCAGTATTTT CASSSKRGAKTDTQYF
TRBJ1-4 TRBV5-1 NA NA 14 TGCGCCAGCAGCTCCGGGTCAACTAATGAAAAACTGTTTTTT CASSSGSTNEKLFF
TRBJ1-4 TRBV19 NA NA 15 TGTGCCAGTAGTATAGGCCGGGGTCCGAATGAAAAACTGTTTTTT CASSIGRGPNEKLFF
TRBJ1-5 TRBV7-2 NA NA 18 TGTGCCAGCAGCGACACCGGGACATACCCCTATAGCAATCAGCCCCAGCATTTT CASSDTGTYPYSNQPQHF
TRBJ1-5 TRBV11-2 NA NA 18 TGTGCCAGCAGCTTAGGTCCTGTGGGGGGTCTGGGCAATCAGCCCCAGCATTTT CASSLGPVGGLGNQPQHF
TRBJ2-3 TRBV25-1 NA TRBD2 15 TGTGCCAGCAGGGAAGCGGGAGGGCTCATTGATACGCAGTATTTT CASREAGGLIDTQYF
TRBJ2-7 TRBV7-9 NA TRBD2 14 TGTGCCAGCAGCTCACTAGCGGGAAAAGGCGAGCAGTACTTC CASSSLAGKGEQYF
TRBJ1-1 TRBV30 few TRBD1 13 TGTGCCTGGTCTACAGGGGCCCCTGCTGAAGCTTTCTTT CAWSTGAPAEAFF
TRBJ2-3 TRBV5-1 NA TRBD2 15 TGCGCCAGCAGCTTGGCGGGAGGGCCAACAGATACGCAGTATTTT CASSLAGGPTDTQYF
TRBJ2-2 TRBV19 NA TRBD2 15 TGTGCCAGTAGTCCAACTAGCGGGAGAACCGGGGAGCTGTTTTTT CASSPTSGRTGELFF
TRBJ2-1 TRBV4-2 NA TRBD2 14 TGTGCCAGCAGCCCGGACGGGGGGAGGAATGAGCAGTTCTTC CASSPDGGRNEQFF
TRBJ2-3 TRBV3-1/TRBV3-2 NA NA 15 TGTGCCAGCAGCCAAGATTCAGGGGCAGCAGATACGCAGTATTTT CASSQDSGAADTQYF
TRBJ2-1 TRBV5-1 once TRBD2 15 TGCGCCAGCAGCCCGACTAGCGGGGCAAACAATGAGCAGTTCTTC CASSPTSGANNEQFF
TRBJ2-7 TRBV18 NA NA 15 TGTGCCAGCTCACCATCGGTCGGCGGGGCCTACGAGCAGTACTTC CASSPSVGGAYEQYF
TRBJ2-7 TRBV5-4 NA TRBD1 15 TGTGCCAGCAGCTTACCGGGACAGGGGGTCCCCGAGCAGTACTTC CASSLPGQGVPEQYF
TRBJ1-5 TRBV5-1 NA NA 13 TGCGCCAGCAGCTTCGGACTGGATCAGCCCCAGCATTTT CASSFGLDQPQHF
TRBJ2-7 TRBV12-3/TRBV12-4 NA NA 12 TGTGCCAGCAGTTTGGGGCGCTACGAGCAGTACTTC CASSLGRYEQYF